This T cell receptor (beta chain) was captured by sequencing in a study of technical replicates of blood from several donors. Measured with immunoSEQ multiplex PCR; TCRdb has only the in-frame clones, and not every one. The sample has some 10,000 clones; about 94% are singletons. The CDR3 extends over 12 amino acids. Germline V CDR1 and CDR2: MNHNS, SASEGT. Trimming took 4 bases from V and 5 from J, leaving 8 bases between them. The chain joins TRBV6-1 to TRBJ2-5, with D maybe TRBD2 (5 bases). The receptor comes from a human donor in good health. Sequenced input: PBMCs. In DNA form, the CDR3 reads TGTGCCAGCAGTGTTAGGACTGAGACCCAGTACTTC. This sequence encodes CASSVRTETQYF.